A single T cell receptor beta chain is shown here with its context. Repertoires were generated with immunoSEQ multiplex PCR, while TCRdb's copy carries only in-frame clones and drops some. The top ten hold 4.1% of the sample, which has more than 200,000 clones, roughly 89% seen once. Per the germline V gene, CDR1 is MDHEN and CDR2 is SYDVKM. The CDR3 has 14 amino acids. Trimming removed 6 bases at V and 5 bases at J, with 11 bases between. This sample was included in a study of blood T cell repertoires in COVID-19. On the study more broadly: In each case, the material was cDNA or gDNA derived from T cells, B-cell-depleted T cells, or PBMCs.

Adults between roughly 18 and 89 years of age took part from fewer than 30 US areas. Sequencing was carried out using PBMCs or T cells enriched from blood (not recorded which). The sequence was obtained from a woman aged 30 to 39 who had recovered from COVID-19. The chain is built from TRBV28 and TRBJ1-6; tentative D call: TRBD1 (6 bases). Here the CDR3 DNA reads TGTGCCAGCAGCGACAGGCATAATAATTCACCCCTCCACTTT. Protein: CASSDRHNNSPLHF.